This TCR beta chain emerged from a study of CD8+CD57+ T cells in acquired aplastic anemia. For the study at large: Average DNA yield from sorted CD4+ and CD8+ cells was around 3 ug. CD4+ reads averaged around 10 million in healthy donors.

In its sample, this clonotype was seen many times. Profiling of TCR beta VDJ combinations and CDR3 sequences used genomic DNA as template. TCRdb passed the reads through MiXCR, listing each CDR3 protein once. The sample yields about 160,000 distinct CDR3 sequences, around 45% seen once. The origin of this receptor is a human donor in good health. Sequencing input: sorted CD4+, CD8+, or CD8+CD57+ T cells (not recorded which) from PBMCs.

The CDR3 loop is CASSWGVNTEAFF. The CDR3 DNA is TGCGCCAGCAGCTGGGGAGTCAACACTGAAGCTTTCTTT. This rearrangement joins TRBV5-1 to TRBJ1-1; no clear D gene. The CDR3 has 13 amino acids. V was clipped by 3 bases and J by 2 bases, with 8 bases between them. Germline V gene data show CDR1 as SGHRS and CDR2 as YFSETQ. The whole variable domain, remainder taken from reference TRBV5-1 and TRBJ1-1, is KAGVTQTPRYLIKTRGQQVTLSCSPISGHRSVSWYQQTPGQGLQFLFEYFSETQRNKGNFPGRFSGRQFSNSRSEMNVSTLELGDSALYLCASSWGVNTEAFFGQGTRLTVV.